Given below is one T cell receptor (beta chain) in context. Its antigen is unknown. The primer mix had 60 Vbeta and 13 Jbeta primers. Sequencing used immunoSEQ multiplex PCR; TCRdb keeps in-frame clones, though not all of them. The sample table includes around 140,000 clones. The germline V and J ends were trimmed by 1 base and 7 bases, with 6 bases remaining between them. The CDR3 has 13 amino acids. CDR1 is SGHDT, CDR2 YYEEEE, per germline. The data were obtained in a study of cytomegalovirus exposure and HLA in healthy donors. Notes on the study in general: The study put some 150 TCR beta chains on its list as cytomegalovirus-associated. For TCR beta chains, V- and J-gene trimming was later linked to a missense DCLRE1C variant.

The receptor was isolated from a woman in her thirties or forties in good health and CMV-seronegative. The V gene is TRBV5-6, the J gene TRBJ2-6; D gene ambiguous. Sequenced material: PBMCs. In DNA form, the CDR3 reads TGTGCCAGCAGCTTGCTAAGAGCCAACGTCCTGACTTTC. This gives the protein CASSLLRANVLTF.